These 19 T cell receptor beta chains originate from one sample sequenced in a study of glioma-infiltrating T cells. Using RNA template, CDR3s of TCR alpha and beta were amplified with iRepertoire arm-PCR. Using its own MiXCR run on the multiplex PCR reads, TCRdb lists one record per CDR3 protein. This sample yields some 11,000 distinct CDR3 sequences, of which about 30% are seen a single time; 35% to 50% belongs to the top ten. Material: glioma tissue, nonneoplastic brain tissue, or PBMCs (not recorded which). Receptor source: a human donor with low-grade glioma or glioblastoma, undergoing nonglioma brain surgery, or in good health (not recorded which).

In the case of this clonotype: In this CDR3 the conserved last residue, phenylalanine or tryptophan, is missing, so a read error is likely. J is TRBJ2-1 and V is TRBV3-1; D may be TRBD1 or TRBD2 (5 bases each). The CDR3 is 14 amino acids. V was shortened by 3 bases and J by 7 bases, with 13 bases between the two germline ends. Germline V gives CDR1 LGHDT, CDR2 YNNKEL (reference sequence). Here the CDR3 reads CASSQHGTRNEQFL. The CDR3 DNA reads TGTGCCAGCAGCCAGCACGGGACGCGGAATGAGCAGTTCCTC.

This clonotype has only a few counts. The CDR3 bases are TGTGCCAGCAGCCAATATGACAGGGAAGTATCCTACGAGCAGTACTTC. Translating gives CASSQYDREVSYEQYF. The V call is TRBV12-3 or TRBV12-4, the J call TRBJ2-7, with 7 nucleotides matching TRBD1. CDR3 length equals 16 residues. The V and J ends lost 6 bases and 1 base, in that order; junction bases with no gene match: 12.

This clonotype is medium-sized. The chain combines TRBV6-1 with TRBJ2-7; 12 nucleotides align to TRBD2. With 6 bases clipped from V and 9 bases from J, the junction kept 15 bases outside the gene matches. The CDR3 sequence is 16 residues long. The germline CDR1 and CDR2 sequences are MNHNS and SASEGT. Here the CDR3 reads CASRLRLAGGDSGQYF. For the CDR3, the DNA is TGTGCCAGCAGACTCCGTCTAGCGGGAGGGGATTCTGGGCAGTACTTC.

Concerning this clonotype: The junction departs from germline at one end; a sequencing error may be responsible. The chain recombines TRBV3-1 with TRBJ2-1; 9 bases agree with TRBD2. This CDR3 comprises 15 residues. Germline V gene lookup returns CDR1 LGHDT and CDR2 YNNKEL (reference sequence). Here the CDR3 DNA reads TGTGCCAGCAGTGTAGCGGGAGTCTCCGACAATGAGCAGTTCTTC. It yields the protein CASSVAGVSDNEQFF.

As for this clonotype: The junction differs from germline at one of its ends, possibly a read error. V usage is TRBV20-1 and J usage is TRBJ2-1; either TRBD1 or TRBD2 may supply D (6 bases each). The CDR3 has 14 residues. Germline CDR1 DFQATT, CDR2 SNEGSKA (reference sequence). The CDR3 sequence: CSASQKTRDNEQFF. The DNA for the CDR3 is TGCAGTGCTAGCCAGAAGACTAGGGACAATGAACAGTTCTTC.

By share, this clonotype ranks as medium-sized. The chain couples TRBV20-1 to TRBJ2-1; 8 nucleotides match TRBD1. With 3 bases clipped from V and 3 bases from J, the junction kept 4 bases outside the gene matches. From germline, CDR1 is DFQATT and CDR2 SNEGSKA (reference sequence). The CDR3 runs to 14 residues. The CDR3 region is CSASQGADYNEQFF. In nucleotides, the CDR3 is TGCAGTGCTAGCCAGGGGGCGGACTACAATGAGCAGTTCTTC.

This clonotype came up a few times. V gene TRBV3-1 combines with J gene TRBJ2-5, with D uncertain. Germline V gene data show CDR1 as LGHDT and CDR2 as YNNKEL (reference sequence). V was pared by 1 base and J by 4 bases, with 7 bases between. This CDR3 contains 13 residues. CDR3 coding DNA: TGTGCCAGCAGCCAAGGGGCTAGAGAGACCCAGTACTTC. Protein sequence: CASSQGARETQYF.

This clonotype showed up just a few times. This chain joins TRBV5-6 and TRBJ2-5; D remains unclear. CDR1 and CDR2 (germline): SGHDT, YYEEEE. The ends were cut back, 4 bases at V and 0 bases at J, with 10 bases in the middle. The CDR3 extends over 14 amino acids. The CDR3: CASSVMTNQETQYF. The CDR3 coding sequence is TGTGCCAGCAGCGTGATGACAAACCAAGAGACCCAGTACTTC.

This clonotype was seen at least ten times. V usage is TRBV28 and J usage is TRBJ2-7; 7 nucleotides agree with TRBD2. V shed 3 bases and J 0 bases; nucleotides not matched to a gene: 5. Germline V gives CDR1 MDHEN, CDR2 SYDVKM. The CDR3 is made up of 15 amino acids. The CDR3 DNA reads as TGTGCCAGCAGTTTCTCTGCGGGAGCCTCCTACGAGCAGTACTTC. Amino acid sequence: CASSFSAGASYEQYF.

This clonotype has ten or more counts. J is TRBJ2-1 and V is TRBV6-1; no reliable D call. CDR1 is MNHNS and CDR2 is SASEGT in the germline V gene. The CDR3 totals 15 residues. V lost 6 bases, J lost 0 bases, and 12 bases lay in between. The CDR3 loop reads CASSPSSSSYNEQFF. The CDR3 nucleotides read TGTGCCAGCAGCCCCTCCTCGAGCTCCTACAATGAGCAGTTCTTC.

The chain joins TRBV5-4 to TRBJ1-1; 8 nucleotides line up with TRBD1. CDR3 size: 13 residues. V lost 4 bases, J lost 4 bases, and 3 bases stayed unmatched. Germline V gene lookup returns CDR1 SGHNT and CDR2 YYREEE (reference sequence). The CDR3 region has the DNA TGTGCCAGCAGCCCGGACAGGGCCACTGAAGCTTTCTTT. It codes for CASSPDRATEAFF.

At least ten counts were recorded for this clonotype. The V and J genes are TRBV20-1 and TRBJ1-1; possible D gene TRBD1, 6 bases. The CDR3 runs 14 residues. V was clipped by 3 bases and J by 2 bases, with 13 bases between them. The germline CDR1 and CDR2 sequences are DFQATT and SNEGSKA (reference sequence). For the CDR3, the DNA is TGCAGTGCTAGTATGACAGGAATAAACACTGAAGCTTTCTTT. This translates into CSASMTGINTEAFF.

There are a few counts of this clonotype. This rearrangement joins TRBV10-2 to TRBJ2-1; D remains ambiguous. Deletions cut 3 bases from V and 2 bases from J, with 14 bases between. Germline CDR1 WSHSY, CDR2 SAAADI. This CDR3 comprises 16 residues. The CDR3 reads CASSEFGPTTYNEQFF. Written as DNA, the CDR3 is TGCGCCAGCAGTGAATTCGGGCCCACCACCTACAATGAGCAGTTCTTC.

Regarding this clonotype: A read error may explain this, as a much larger clone is one base away. DNA for the CDR3: TGCAGTGCTAGAGGTACTAGCGGTCAAGAGACCGAGTACTTC. Translated, it gives CSARGTSGQETEYF. V and J are TRBV20-1 and TRBJ2-5; 8 bases map to TRBD2. There are 14 residues in the CDR3. The V gene's germline CDR1 is DFQATT and CDR2 SNEGSKA (reference sequence).

The chain recombines TRBV10-2 with TRBJ1-3, with TRBD1 matching 8 bases. Unmatched junction bases numbered 2, after V lost 7 bases and J lost 0 bases. The CDR3 covers 14 residues. Germline loops: CDR1 WSHSY, CDR2 SAAADI. CDR3 residues: CASMGQASGNTIYF. The CDR3 DNA is TGCGCCAGCATGGGACAGGCCTCTGGAAACACCATATATTTT.

This clonotype was seen a single time. A much more abundant neighbour one base away suggests this may be a read error. The rearrangement joins TRBV6-6 to TRBJ1-2, with 9 bases identical to TRBD1. Per the germline V gene, CDR1 is MNHNY and CDR2 is SVGAGI (reference sequence). The CDR3 is 15 residues long. The trim removed 7 bases at V and 8 bases at J, leaving 14 bases unmatched. The CDR3: CASNTGGQGISGYTF. The CDR3 DNA is TGTGCCAGCAATACCGGGGGACAGGGTATATCGGGCTACACCTTC.

This chain joins TRBV29-1 and TRBJ2-7; TRBD1 agrees at 7 bases. Germline V gives CDR1 SQVTM, CDR2 ANQGSEA. The CDR3 spans 13 residues. V was pared by 7 bases and J by 4 bases, with 10 bases of the junction left unmatched. For the CDR3, the DNA is TGCAGCGCAGAAAGCGGCAGGGGGTACGAGCAGTACTTC. It encodes CSAESGRGYEQYF.

This clonotype is classed as medium-sized (0.01 to 0.1%). V gene TRBV20-1 combines with J gene TRBJ2-7; D not certain. The ends were cut back, 5 bases at V and 4 bases at J, with 18 bases in the middle. The CDR3 sequence is 14 residues long. Germline V gene data show CDR1 as DFQATT and CDR2 as SNEGSKA (reference sequence). The CDR3 here is CSAGPNLDEYEQYF. Written as DNA, the CDR3 is TGCAGTGCTGGACCGAACCTTGACGAATACGAGCAGTACTTC.

This clonotype came up a few times. The chain has TRBV24-1 and TRBJ2-6; perhaps TRBD1 as D (5 bases). Between the trimmed V and J ends, which lost 9 bases and 0 bases, there was a span of 23 bases. Germline values: CDR1 KGHDR, CDR2 SFDVKD. The CDR3 has 19 residues. CDR3 coding DNA: TGTGCCACCGGAACGTCAGTGTATGACAGCCTCTCTGGGGCCAACGTCCTGACTTTC. This encodes CATGTSVYDSLSGANVLTF.